The clone carrying this T cell receptor beta chain was counted a few times. Authors' methods: Reference gene primer amplification gave nucleated cell count estimates. The repertoire was sequenced with immunoSEQ multiplex PCR; TCRdb's copy has only in-frame clones and lacks some. That table is the source of V, J and clone size, and D and trimming were worked out from the DNA. The table includes over 130,000 clones, roughly four fifths detected once. This record comes from a study of blood T cell repertoires in COVID-19. About the research overall: From T cells, B-cell-depleted T cells, or PBMCs came the material, which was cDNA or gDNA.

Germline V gene sequence: CDR1 SNHLY, CDR2 FYNNEI. V shed 6 bases and J 4 bases; nucleotides not matched to a gene: 5. The CDR3 covers 13 residues. The chain is built from TRBV2 and TRBJ1-2, with 7 nucleotides matching TRBD1. The sample comprised peripheral blood. This clonotype was sampled from a woman older than 75 with acute or convalescent COVID-19. CDR3 sequence reads: CASRKQGIYGYTF. In nucleotides, the CDR3 is TGTGCCAGCAGGAAACAGGGGATCTATGGCTACACCTTC.